A selection of T cell receptor beta chains follows, all from one sample in a study of T cell repertoires in cytomegalovirus infection. TCRdb analysed the reads with MiXCR anew, one entry per CDR3 protein. This sample yields hundreds of thousands of distinct CDR3 sequences, of which under 20% are seen a single time; around 12% belongs to the top ten. Sequencing used PBMCs. The receptors were gathered from a human donor in good health (CMV status not recorded). Some clones in this sample may be carry-over from other donors' samples. Each CDR3 is given with its conserved first and last residue. A D gene is named only where the DNA matches it firmly.

TRBJ2-5,.,TRBV19,CASSQNGETQYF
TRBJ1-1,.,TRBV6-5,CASSVQGNMNTEAFF
TRBJ1-2,.,TRBV10-3,CAITGEANYGYTF
TRBJ2-3,.,TRBV12-3/TRBV12-4,CASSLSSVGGVDTDTQYF
TRBJ1-6,.,TRBV2,CASSGQVDSNSPLHF
TRBJ2-2,TRBD1,TRBV20-1,CSARDYMDRGTGELFF
TRBJ2-7,TRBD1,TRBV5-4,CASSNPGQGTYEQYF
TRBJ1-5,TRBD1,TRBV11-2,CASSLTQGWPQHF
TRBJ2-7,TRBD1,TRBV27,CASKGWDRGPYEQYF
TRBJ2-7,.,TRBV7-9,CASSLYLRDKGSEQYF
TRBJ2-7,.,TRBV7-9,CASSDNYEQYF
TRBJ1-1,.,TRBV6-1,CASSEALRQHSEAFF
TRBJ2-1,.,TRBV7-2,CAISGPLGKFF
TRBJ2-1,TRBD1,TRBV5-5,CASSSGRDRTTVEQFF
TRBJ1-3,.,TRBV4-1,CASSQVLATSPIYF
TRBJ2-2,.,TRBV7-3,CASSSTANTGELFF
TRBJ2-1,.,TRBV6-2/TRBV6-3,CASSYGWGTYNEQFF
TRBJ1-3,.,TRBV11-3,CASSLQAGTGNTIYF
TRBJ2-4,TRBD1,TRBV9,CASSSGQGGYIQYF
TRBJ2-5,TRBD2,TRBV20-1,CSAPDGGGPQETQYF
TRBJ1-4,.,TRBV4-2,CANDRQNEKLFF
TRBJ2-1,.,TRBV6-5,CASSYSLGTSVNNEQFF
TRBJ2-1,TRBD2,TRBV27,CATQTSAATTYNEQFF
TRBJ2-1,TRBD1,TRBV20-1,CSATFSGQGYEQFF
TRBJ2-7,TRBD2,TRBV18,CASSASGGADYEQYF
TRBJ1-1,.,TRBV20-1,CSASPVPNTEAFF
TRBJ1-2,.,TRBV28,CASSLGQGHYGYTF
TRBJ2-3,TRBD1,TRBV24-1,CATSAPGQGTDTQYF
TRBJ2-2,.,TRBV25-1,CASSGRSRSTGELFF
TRBJ1-1,.,TRBV18,CASSPSQGYEAFF
TRBJ2-7,TRBD1,TRBV20-1,CSARATGWGEQYF
TRBJ2-5,TRBD2,TRBV20-1,CSAILAGGPQETQYF
TRBJ2-1,TRBD1,TRBV19,CASSIAPDRGDNNEQFF
TRBJ2-1,TRBD2,TRBV5-4,CASSLGAGQRYNEQFF
TRBJ1-3,TRBD1,TRBV28,CASSPPGQGSGNTIYF
TRBJ2-3,TRBD1,TRBV7-2,CASSTGTAGIGDTQYF
TRBJ2-7,.,TRBV27,CASSLATGMSYEQYF
TRBJ2-6,.,TRBV12-3/TRBV12-4,CASSPLTSGANVLTF